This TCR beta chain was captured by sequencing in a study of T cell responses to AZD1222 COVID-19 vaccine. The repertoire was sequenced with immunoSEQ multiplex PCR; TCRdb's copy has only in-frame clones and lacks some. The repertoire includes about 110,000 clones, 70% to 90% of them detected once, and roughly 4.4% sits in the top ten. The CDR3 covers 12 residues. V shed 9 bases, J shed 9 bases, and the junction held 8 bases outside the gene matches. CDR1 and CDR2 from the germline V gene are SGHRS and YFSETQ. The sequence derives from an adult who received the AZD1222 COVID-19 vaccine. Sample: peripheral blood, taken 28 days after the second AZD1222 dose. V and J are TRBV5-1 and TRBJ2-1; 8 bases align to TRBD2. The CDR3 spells CATLTSAGEQFF. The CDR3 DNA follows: TGCGCCACCTTGACTAGCGCTGGTGAGCAGTTCTTC.